The T cell receptor beta chain described here comes from a study of shared clonotypes between healthy human individuals. Turning to the study itself: Sampling drew on donors who were a couple of women and a few men aged 18 to 49.

Each PCR replicate from the sorted subsets contained around 0.2 ug DNA, which is 30,000 or so T cell genomes. Only in-frame clones appear in the TCRdb table, and some are missing; sequencing was by immunoSEQ multiplex PCR. Of over a million clones in the sample, approximately 68% are singletons; the top ten hold around 1.4%. Donors were healthy HIV-negative adults without recently reported acute infections or vaccinations. To note about this clone: Other DNA variants within this sample encode the same CDR3.

Sequences were obtained from memory CD4+ T cells sorted from blood. Indicated subset: CD45RA-negative fraction. This clonotype originated in a man aged 18 to 35 in good health.

The CDR3 DNA reads TGTGCCAGCAGCTTAAGCCCCGAGACCCAGTACTTC. Translated: CASSLSPETQYF. V usage is TRBV7-2 and J usage is TRBJ2-5; D is ambiguous. CDR3 length: 12 residues. V lost 2 bases and J lost 5, with 6 bases in between. Germline V gene sequence: CDR1 SGHTA, CDR2 FQGNSA.